This T cell receptor beta chain was captured by sequencing in a study of blood T cell repertoires in COVID-19. Here immunoSEQ multiplex PCR was the method, and the copy in TCRdb shows in-frame clones only, minus some. The sample records 220,000 or so clones, about four fifths being singletons. The receptor comes from a woman between 40 and 55 years old who had recovered from COVID-19. Material: PBMCs or T cells enriched from blood (not recorded which).

CDR3 sequence reads: CASSLSPDRNTEAFF. CDR3 nucleotides: TGTGCCAGCAGCTTAAGTCCGGACAGGAACACTGAAGCTTTCTTT. J is TRBJ1-1 and V is TRBV7-9; tentative D call: TRBD1 (6 bases). With 2 bases removed from V and 1 base from J, the gap between germline ends came to 11 bases. Germline lookup yields CDR1 SEHNR and CDR2 FQNEAQ (reference sequence). CDR3 size: 15 residues.